This is a list of T cell receptor beta chains from one sample in a study of blood T cell repertoires in COVID-19. Profiled with immunoSEQ multiplex PCR; TCRdb holds only in-frame clones, not every one. The sample holds 150,000 to 170,000 clones, approximately 73% seen once. Sequencing was performed on peripheral blood. The receptor set was obtained from a woman older than 75 with acute or convalescent COVID-19. Both conserved end residues are part of each CDR3. D genes are given only for firm matches. Only part of the rows carry a size: once, few, many, or a class if the clone is expanded.

.,TRBD1,TRBJ1-2,TRBV5-1,13,CASGGQGAPGYTF,TGCGCCAGCGGGGGACAGGGGGCGCCCGGCTACACCTTC
.,TRBD1,TRBJ1-2,TRBV6-5,16,CASSYSNRDRSYGYTF,TGTGCCAGCAGTTACTCGAATCGGGACAGGAGCTATGGCTACACCTTC
.,TRBD1,TRBJ2-5,TRBV11-2,16,CASSLGPTGGQETQYF,TGTGCCAGCAGCTTAGGGCCTACAGGGGGCCAAGAGACCCAGTACTTC
.,TRBD2,TRBJ2-3,TRBV9,15,CASSVRAGAPDTQYF,TGTGCCAGCAGCGTAAGGGCGGGAGCGCCAGATACGCAGTATTTT
once,.,TRBJ2-2,TRBV6-5,14,CASEPGSNTGELFF,TGTGCCAGCGAGCCAGGTTCGAACACCGGGGAGCTGTTTTTT
.,.,TRBJ1-4,TRBV6-1,14,CASSERGASEKLFF,TGTGCCAGCAGTGAACGGGGGGCCAGTGAAAAACTGTTTTTT
.,.,TRBJ2-2,TRBV6-6,12,CASRAGTGELFF,TGTGCCAGCAGGGCAGGCACCGGGGAGCTGTTTTTT
.,.,TRBJ1-4,TRBV29-1,11,CSVVAHEKLFF,TGCAGCGTTGTGGCCCATGAAAAACTGTTTTTT
.,TRBD2,TRBJ2-2,TRBV30,15,CACTPTSGPTGELFF,TGTGCCTGCACACCGACTAGCGGGCCCACCGGGGAGCTGTTTTTT
.,TRBD1,TRBJ1-1,TRBV11-1,13,CASSSGQGTEAFF,TGTGCCAGCAGCTCGGGACAGGGCACTGAAGCTTTCTTT
.,.,TRBJ1-3,TRBV28,14,CASSLGASRNTIYF,TGTGCCAGCAGTTTGGGAGCCTCTAGAAACACCATATATTTT
.,TRBD2,TRBJ2-7,TRBV30,16,CAWRSTGTSGGYEQYF,TGTGCCTGGAGAAGTACGGGAACTAGCGGCGGCTACGAGCAGTACTTC
.,.,TRBJ1-1,TRBV5-1,14,CASSLDGLNTEAFF,TGCGCCAGCAGCTTGGATGGCCTGAACACTGAAGCTTTCTTT
few,.,TRBJ1-5,TRBV27,13,CASRKENRGPQHF,TGTGCCAGCAGGAAGGAAAATCGAGGGCCCCAGCATTTT
once,TRBD1,TRBJ2-7,TRBV6-2/TRBV6-3,15,CASSYSGQGPYEQYF,TGTGCCAGCAGTTACTCGGGACAGGGGCCCTACGAGCAGTACTTC
.,TRBD1,TRBJ1-3,TRBV7-6,14,CASSHGTGGNTIYF,TGTGCCAGCAGCCACGGGACAGGCGGAAACACCATATATTTT
.,.,TRBJ2-3,TRBV21-1,11,CASSLKDTQYF,TGTGCCAGCAGCCTTAAAGATACGCAGTATTTT
.,TRBD2,TRBJ2-7,TRBV5-1,14,CASSLTSDPYEQYF,TGCGCCAGCAGCTTGACTAGCGACCCCTACGAGCAGTACTTC
.,TRBD1,TRBJ1-3,TRBV19,16,CASSSTRTGSGNTIYF,TGTGCCAGTAGCTCGACCCGGACAGGGTCAGGAAACACCATATATTTT
.,.,TRBJ2-6,TRBV18,17,CASSPWFGSSGANVLTF,TGTGCCAGCTCGCCATGGTTCGGGTCCTCTGGGGCCAACGTCCTGACTTTC
.,TRBD1,TRBJ1-2,TRBV5-6,14,CASDRRQGNYGYTF,TGTGCCAGCGACCGCAGACAGGGAAACTATGGCTACACCTTC
many,TRBD1,TRBJ2-2,TRBV10-1,15,CASSVGQGDTGELFF,TGCGCCAGCAGTGTAGGCCAGGGGGACACCGGGGAGCTGTTTTTT
.,.,TRBJ1-1,TRBV10-3,12,CAIKAGEGEAFF,TGTGCCATCAAAGCAGGGGAGGGTGAAGCTTTCTTT
.,.,TRBJ1-1,TRBV27,17,CASSFRYPTGTNTEAFF,TGTGCCAGCAGTTTTAGGTACCCAACAGGGACGAACACTGAAGCTTTCTTT
.,TRBD2,TRBJ2-3,TRBV7-3,18,CASSSLPSGSGSSDTQYF,TGTGCCAGCAGCTCCCTCCCTTCGGGTAGCGGGAGTTCAGATACGCAGTATTTT
.,TRBD2,TRBJ2-2,TRBV13,15,CASSFRTRNTGELFF,TGTGCCAGCAGCTTTAGGACTAGGAACACCGGGGAGCTGTTTTTT